The present T cell receptor (beta chain) was sequenced within a study of cytomegalovirus exposure and HLA in healthy donors. Germline assignment: CDR1 SGHDT and CDR2 YYEEEE. This CDR3 has 13 amino acids. V lost 5 bases to trimming and J lost 5 bases, with 13 bases between them. The PCR employed 60 Vbeta primers together with 13 Jbeta primers. Measured with immunoSEQ multiplex PCR; TCRdb has only the in-frame clones, and not every one. The repertoire holds roughly 170,000 clones, with roughly 84% as singletons. Sequenced material: PBMCs. The chain uses TRBV5-6 and TRBJ2-5, with no clear D. This receptor was taken from a man younger than 45 in good health and CMV-seronegative. This CDR3 is CASRAGNLETQYF. DNA for the CDR3: TGTGCCAGCAGGGCAGGAAATTTGGAGACCCAGTACTTC.